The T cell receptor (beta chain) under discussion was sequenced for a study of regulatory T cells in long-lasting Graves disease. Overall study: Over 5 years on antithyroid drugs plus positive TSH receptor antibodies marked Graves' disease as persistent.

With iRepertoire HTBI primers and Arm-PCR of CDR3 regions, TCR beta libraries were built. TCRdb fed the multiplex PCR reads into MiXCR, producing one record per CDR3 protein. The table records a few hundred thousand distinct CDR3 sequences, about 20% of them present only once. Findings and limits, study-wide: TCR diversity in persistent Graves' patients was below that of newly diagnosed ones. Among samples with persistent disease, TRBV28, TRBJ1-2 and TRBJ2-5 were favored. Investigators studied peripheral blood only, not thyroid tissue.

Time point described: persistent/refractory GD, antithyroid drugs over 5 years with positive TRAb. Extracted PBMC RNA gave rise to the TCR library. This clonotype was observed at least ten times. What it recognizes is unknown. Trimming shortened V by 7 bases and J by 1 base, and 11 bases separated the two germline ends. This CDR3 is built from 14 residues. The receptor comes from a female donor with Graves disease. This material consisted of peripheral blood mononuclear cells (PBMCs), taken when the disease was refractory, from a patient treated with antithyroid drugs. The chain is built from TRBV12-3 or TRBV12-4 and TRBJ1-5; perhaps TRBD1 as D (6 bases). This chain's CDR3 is CASKGQQSNQPQHF. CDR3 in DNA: TGTGCCAGCAAGGGACAACAAAGCAATCAGCCCCAGCATTTT.